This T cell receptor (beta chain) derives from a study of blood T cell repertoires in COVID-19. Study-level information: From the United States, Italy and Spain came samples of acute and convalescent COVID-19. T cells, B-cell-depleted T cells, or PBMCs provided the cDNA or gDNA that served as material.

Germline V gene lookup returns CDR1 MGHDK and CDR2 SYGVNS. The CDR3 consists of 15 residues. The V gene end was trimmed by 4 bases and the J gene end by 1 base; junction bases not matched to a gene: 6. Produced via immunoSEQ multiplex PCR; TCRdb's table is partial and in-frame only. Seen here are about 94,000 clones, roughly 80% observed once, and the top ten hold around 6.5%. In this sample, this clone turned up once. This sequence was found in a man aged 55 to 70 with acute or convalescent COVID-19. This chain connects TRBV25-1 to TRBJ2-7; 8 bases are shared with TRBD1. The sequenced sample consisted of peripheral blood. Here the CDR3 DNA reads TGTGCCAGCAGTGGGGGACAGGTCGGATCCTACGAGCAGTACTTC. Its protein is CASSGGQVGSYEQYF.